This T cell receptor (beta chain) was sequenced for a study of cytomegalovirus exposure and HLA in healthy donors. Study-wide findings and caveats: A reported reduction in N-insertions relative to the roughly 700-donor mean was seen in an Asian-associated ancestry cluster in a later analysis. Per a later analysis, HLA-associated TCR beta chains showed more clonal expansion than other, equally common TCR beta chains. Associated with cytomegalovirus, according to the listing, were 150 to 200 TCR beta chains. V segments that were indistinguishable, TRBV6-2 and TRBV6-3 among them, were omitted from analysis.

This PCR relied on a set of 60 Vbeta primers and 13 Jbeta primers. Produced via immunoSEQ multiplex PCR; TCRdb's table is partial and in-frame only. The repertoire includes some 160,000 clones, approximately 81% of them detected once, and 1% to 1.5% sits in the top ten. Trimming pared 4 bases from V and 0 bases from J, leaving 18 bases between. The germline V gene encodes CDR1 MGHRA and CDR2 YSYEKL. The CDR3 is 17 amino acids. As regards this clone: Its antigen is unknown.

The TCR originated in a man aged 50 or older in good health and CMV-seropositive. Source material: PBMCs. The chain uses TRBV4-1 and TRBJ1-1; D gene ambiguous. The CDR3 DNA reads as TGCGCCAGCAGCCCTCCAATAGGGCGGGAAATGAACACTGAAGCTTTCTTT. Translated: CASSPPIGREMNTEAFF.